This TCR beta chain was captured by sequencing in a study of CD8 T cells in Susac syndrome. Across the study: When their blood was taken, the Susac syndrome patients had either not yet had any therapy, were taking corticosteroids, or were taking intravenous immunoglobulin alone.

Study results and caveats: The relatively small number of individuals in the TCR sequencing and HLA analysis was acknowledged by the study.

CDR1 and CDR2 from the germline V gene are LGHNA and YNFKEQ. The V and J ends lost 2 bases and 0 bases respectively, with 7 bases between them. The CDR3 loop spans 14 amino acids. Sequencing of TCR beta, carried out with a high-throughput approach, was applied to CD8+ and CD4+ T cells from the blood. After extraction with the RNeasy kit, about 0.45 to 1 ug of the RNA was reverse transcribed using random hexamers. It was immunoSEQ multiplex PCR that amplified TCR beta CDR3 across 54 Vbeta and 13 Jbeta. TCRdb analysed the immunoSEQ multiplex PCR reads with MiXCR anew, one entry per CDR3 protein. The data hold more than 150,000 distinct CDR3 sequences, with 90% to 97% observed a single time. As concerns this clonotype: Its target is not known.

Sequenced material: CD4+ T cells from PBMCs. The chain carries TRBV4-2 and TRBJ2-5; no clear D. The TCR was taken from a human donor with Susac syndrome. This CDR3 is CASSQSSYQETQYF. CDR3 in DNA: TGTGCCAGCAGCCAATCAAGCTACCAAGAGACCCAGTACTTC.